Presented here are 27 T cell receptor beta chains from one specimen sequenced in a study of immune reconstitution after stem cell transplant in scleroderma. TCRdb re-called the RT-PCR reads with MiXCR, one entry per CDR3 protein. The sample carries under 900 distinct CDR3 sequences, roughly 8% recorded once. The biological material was taken before or after autologous hematopoietic stem cell transplantation (not recorded which). These TCRs come from a male donor with systemic sclerosis.

In this sample, this clonotype is medium-sized. The J gene is TRBJ1-2, the V gene TRBV7-6; 7 nucleotides agree with TRBD1. V was pared by 1 base and J by 8 bases, with 7 bases of the junction left unmatched. Germline V gives CDR1 SGHVS, CDR2 FNYEAQ. The CDR3 covers 14 residues. This CDR3 is CASSLDRGSKGYTF. CDR3 coding DNA: TGTGCCAGCAGCTTAGACAGGGGATCTAAAGGCTACACCTTC.

By sample fraction, this clonotype is large (0.1 to 1%). The chain has TRBV7-2 and TRBJ1-4; D not certain. With 1 base removed from V and 4 bases from J, the gap between germline ends came to 7 bases. The CDR3 spans 14 residues. From germline, CDR1 is SGHTA and CDR2 FQGNSA. The CDR3 nucleotides read TGTGCCAGCAGCTTAGGAGCCAATAATGAAAAACTGTTTTTT. This codes for CASSLGANNEKLFF. Using reference TRBV7-2 and TRBJ1-4 for the parts outside the CDR3, the full variable domain is GAGVSQSPSNKVTEKGKDVELRCDPISGHTALYWYRQSLGQGLEFLIYFQGNSAPDKSGLPSDRFSAERTGGSVSTLTIQRTQQEDSAVYLCASSLGANNEKLFFGSGTQLSVL.

Relative to its sample, this clonotype is medium-sized. The rearrangement links TRBV24-1 to TRBJ2-5, with D unresolved. This CDR3 is built from 16 residues. Germline V gene sequence: CDR1 KGHDR, CDR2 SFDVKD. V shed 3 bases and J shed 3 bases, with 16 bases lying between them. The CDR3 bases are TGTGCCACCAGTGATACTCCAGGTCCTACCAAAGAGACCCAGTACTTC. Its translation: CATSDTPGPTKETQYF.

This clonotype is termed medium-sized (0.01 to 0.1%). The rearrangement joins TRBV29-1 to TRBJ2-1; maybe TRBD1 (6 bases). The length of the CDR3 is 17 residues. From germline, CDR1 is SQVTM and CDR2 ANQGSEA. Trimming removed 3 bases at V and 3 bases at J, with 21 bases between. This chain's CDR3 is CSVDNRVPRGFYNEQFF. In DNA, the CDR3 is TGCAGCGTTGATAACAGGGTCCCCCGGGGCTTCTACAATGAGCAGTTCTTC.

V and J are TRBV15 and TRBJ2-3, with D perhaps TRBD1 (6 bases). Germline V gene data show CDR1 as LNHNV and CDR2 as YYDKDF (reference sequence). The CDR3 is 13 amino acids. Trimming removed 5 bases at V and 3 bases at J, with 9 bases between. The CDR3 loop reads CATSGTGTDTQYF. DNA for the CDR3: TGTGCCACCAGCGGAACAGGGACAGATACGCAGTATTTT. Together with reference TRBV15 and TRBJ2-3, the CDR3 gives the full variable domain: DAMVIQNPRYQVTQFGKPVTLSCSQTLNHNVMYWYQQKSSQAPKLLFHYYDKDFNNEADTPDNFQSRRPNTSFCFLDIRSPGLGDTAMYLCATSGTGTDTQYFGPGTRLTVL.

In this sample, this clonotype is large (0.1 to 1%). The rearrangement uses TRBV2 and TRBJ2-5; 7 bases match TRBD1. The germline V gene has CDR1 SNHLY and CDR2 FYNNEI. The CDR3 has 14 residues. After removal of 8 bases from V and 3 bases from J, the junction contained 9 bases not matched to a gene. The CDR3 region has the DNA TGTGCCAGCGGGGACAGCCGGGAAAAAGAGACCCAGTACTTC. Amino acid sequence: CASGDSREKETQYF.

This clonotype is labeled medium-sized (0.01 to 0.1%). The gene calls are TRBV11-3 and TRBJ1-6; D unresolved. With 0 bases removed from V and 9 bases from J, the gap between germline ends came to 6 bases. Germline V CDR1 and CDR2: SGHNT, YENEEA. CDR3 length equals 13 residues. CDR3 bases: TGTGCCAGCAGCTTAGATATGAGTTCACCCCTCCACTTT. It codes for CASSLDMSSPLHF.

The CDR3 region has the DNA TGTGCCAGCAGCCAGCCCCGGGACTTTTATCTAGAGACCCAGTACTTC. Its protein is CASSQPRDFYLETQYF. The chain employs TRBV7-2 and TRBJ2-5, with D possibly TRBD2 on 6 matching bases. Germline CDR1 reads SGHTA; CDR2 reads FQGNSA. V lost 5 bases and J 4 bases, leaving 20 bases between the germline ends. The CDR3 covers 16 residues.

This chain connects TRBV20-1 to TRBJ2-7; no clear D. V lost 5 bases and J lost 4, with 6 bases in between. CDR1 and CDR2 (germline): DFQATT, SNEGSKA (reference sequence). The CDR3 length is 10 residues. The CDR3 coding sequence is TGCAGTGCTGCAAATTACGAGCAGTACTTC. Its translation is CSAANYEQYF.

CDR3 residues: CASSLESGTGAGNTEAFF. The CDR3 DNA reads as TGCGCCAGCAGCTTGGAGAGCGGCACCGGGGCGGGTAACACTGAAGCTTTCTTT. V gene TRBV5-1 combines with J gene TRBJ1-1, with D possibly being TRBD1 (5 bases). Germline CDR1 SGHRS, CDR2 YFSETQ. The CDR3 is 18 residues long. With 0 bases removed from V and 2 bases from J, the gap between germline ends came to 20 bases.

In its sample, this clonotype is large. The V and J genes are TRBV28 and TRBJ2-1; TRBD1 is a possible D gene (6 bases). Germline CDR1 is MDHEN and CDR2 is SYDVKM. This CDR3 has 14 amino acids. V was pared by 6 bases and J by 9 bases, with 18 bases between. The CDR3 loop reads CASSRSATGFEQFF. CDR3 bases: TGTGCCAGCAGCCGATCTGCTACAGGGTTTGAGCAGTTCTTC.

In this sample, this clonotype is large. The V gene is TRBV5-1, the J gene TRBJ1-1; unclear D gene. The germline CDR1 and CDR2 sequences are SGHRS and YFSETQ. This CDR3 has 15 amino acids. Trimming left V 4 bases short and J 1 base short, with 14 bases between. The CDR3 DNA reads TGCGCCAGCAGCCTCCGACCGAGTGCGAACACTGAAGCTTTCTTT. It translates to CASSLRPSANTEAFF.

This clonotype was found many times. V gene TRBV4-2 combines with J gene TRBJ1-6; D gene ambiguous. Germline V gene sequence: CDR1 LGHNA, CDR2 YNFKEQ. The CDR3 is 17 residues long. V was pared by 0 bases and J by 7 bases, with 16 bases between. CDR3 amino acids: CASSQDTGSQVNSPLHF. The CDR3 region has the DNA TGTGCCAGCAGCCAAGATACCGGGAGTCAAGTCAATTCACCCCTCCACTTT.

This clonotype was detected a few times. This sequence joins TRBV19 and TRBJ2-3; 11 nucleotides align to TRBD2. Unmatched junction bases numbered 14, after V lost 7 bases and J lost 5 bases. The CDR3 has 17 amino acids. Germline loops: CDR1 LNHDA, CDR2 SQIVND (reference sequence). CDR3 region: CASTSRGSGGAEDTQYF. CDR3 DNA: TGTGCCAGTACCTCCAGGGGTAGCGGGGGGGCCGAAGATACGCAGTATTTT.

Within the sample, this clonotype is large (0.1 to 1%). The chain's CDR3 is CASSPGRLVPYGYTF. CDR3 nucleotides: TGTGCCAGCAGTCCCGGACGGCTAGTACCTTATGGCTACACCTTC. The V and J genes are TRBV28 and TRBJ1-2, with D uncertain. The V gene's germline CDR1 is MDHEN and CDR2 SYDVKM. With 5 bases removed from V and 5 bases from J, the gap between germline ends came to 18 bases. This CDR3 region has 15 residues.

By sample share, this clonotype is large. The chain recombines TRBV12-3 or TRBV12-4 with TRBJ2-1; D is undetermined. The CDR3 extends over 11 amino acids. Trimming left V 3 bases short and J 11 bases short, with 8 bases between. The CDR3 DNA is TGTGCCAGCAGTTTTAGAAGTCAGCAGTTCTTC. Its protein is CASSFRSQQFF.

This clonotype rates as large. This chain uses TRBV29-1 with TRBJ2-3, with 12 positions matching TRBD2. Germline values: CDR1 SQVTM, CDR2 ANQGSEA. The CDR3 runs 16 residues. V trimming: 7 bases; J trimming: 4 bases; junction bases outside the gene matches: 12. CDR3 region: CSAAPMTSGGADTQYF. The CDR3 region has the DNA TGCAGCGCTGCGCCGATGACTAGCGGGGGAGCAGATACGCAGTATTTT.

In this sample, this clonotype is large. CDR3 nucleotide sequence: TGTGCCAGCAGCTTGGGTTTCGAGGTTACAGATACGCAGTATTTT. Translating it yields CASSLGFEVTDTQYF. The chain recombines TRBV5-6 with TRBJ2-3; D uncertain. The CDR3 covers 15 residues. The V gene lost 0 bases and the J gene lost 3 bases, with 11 bases spanning the gap. Looked up from germline, CDR1 is SGHDT and CDR2 is YYEEEE.

This clonotype is classed as medium-sized (0.01 to 0.1%). This sequence joins TRBV20-1 and TRBJ2-1; D may be TRBD2 (6 bases). Trimming pared 5 bases from V and 3 bases from J, leaving 11 bases between. Germline values: CDR1 DFQATT, CDR2 SNEGSKA (reference sequence). The CDR3 runs to 13 residues. CDR3 amino acids: CSALGLHYNEQFF. The CDR3 region has the DNA TGCAGTGCTCTGGGACTCCACTACAATGAGCAGTTCTTC.

This clonotype is large (0.1 to 1%) in the sample. The chain combines TRBV5-6 with TRBJ1-2; the D gene is possibly TRBD1 (6 bases). The CDR3 runs 15 residues. CDR1 SGHDT and CDR2 YYEEEE come from the germline V gene. The V and J ends lost 4 bases and 3 bases respectively, with 16 bases between them. The CDR3 region is CASSRGQLRYYGYTF. The CDR3 DNA reads as TGTGCCAGCAGCAGAGGACAGCTAAGATACTATGGCTACACCTTC.

This clonotype ranks as large. The rearrangement links TRBV20-1 to TRBJ1-1; perhaps TRBD1 as D (6 bases). The V and J ends lost 6 bases and 1 base respectively, with 21 bases between them. The CDR3 length is 16 residues. Per the germline V gene, CDR1 is DFQATT and CDR2 is SNEGSKA (reference sequence). CDR3 DNA: TGCAGTGCCCCCCCCGGGTGGGGGGCAACGAACACTGAAGCTTTCTTT. Residues: CSAPPGWGATNTEAFF.

This clonotype is large (0.1 to 1%) in the sample. This chain uses TRBV29-1 with TRBJ2-1; D is ambiguous. Trimming took off 7 bases at V and 0 bases at J, with 13 bases between the two ends. This CDR3 has 14 residues. Germline loops: CDR1 SQVTM, CDR2 ANQGSEA. The CDR3: CSAEPVYSYNEQFF. The DNA for the CDR3 is TGCAGCGCTGAGCCGGTCTACTCCTACAATGAGCAGTTCTTC.

In its sample, this clonotype ranks as medium-sized (0.01 to 0.1%). V usage is TRBV18 and J usage is TRBJ2-7; possibly TRBD1 or TRBD2 for D (5 bases each). The CDR3 spans 14 residues. V shed 9 bases and J shed 6 bases, with 21 bases lying between them. Germline CDR1 is KGHSH and CDR2 is LQKENI. The CDR3 region is CASRQGTDTTEQYF. DNA for the CDR3: TGTGCCAGTCGCCAAGGGACGGACACTACCGAGCAGTACTTC.

This clonotype is labeled medium-sized (0.01 to 0.1%). This chain joins TRBV5-1 and TRBJ2-7, with D unclear. CDR1 SGHRS and CDR2 YFSETQ come from the germline V gene. V lost 0 bases and J 2 bases, leaving 9 bases between the germline ends. CDR3 length: 14 residues. As DNA, the CDR3 is TGCGCCAGCAGCTTGGCCGGCGGCCCCTACGAGCAGTACTTC. Translated, it gives CASSLAGGPYEQYF. Based on the CDR3 plus reference TRBV5-1 and TRBJ2-7, the full variable domain is KAGVTQTPRYLIKTRGQQVTLSCSPISGHRSVSWYQQTPGQGLQFLFEYFSETQRNKGNFPGRFSGRQFSNSRSEMNVSTLELGDSALYLCASSLAGGPYEQYFGPGTRLTVT.

This clonotype is medium-sized (0.01 to 0.1%) in the sample. The rearrangement joins TRBV7-6 to TRBJ2-2; the D is unclear. In germline, CDR1 is SGHVS, CDR2 FNYEAQ. CDR3 length: 13 residues. V was pared by 1 base and J by 6 bases, with 6 bases between. CDR3 nucleotides: TGTGCCAGCAGCTTAGGGGTTTCCGGGGAGCTGTTTTTT. Amino acids: CASSLGVSGELFF.

This clonotype has more than one count but fewer than ten. J is TRBJ2-1 and V is TRBV20-1, with D unresolved. Trimming removed 1 base from V and 6 bases from J, with 10 bases in between. Germline V gene sequence: CDR1 DFQATT, CDR2 SNEGSKA (reference sequence). The CDR3 is 13 residues long. This CDR3 is CSARVIPLNEQFF. The CDR3 region has the DNA TGCAGTGCTAGAGTAATCCCACTCAATGAGCAGTTCTTC.

CDR3 sequence reads: CASSLWPEGNQPQHF. The CDR3 bases are TGTGCCAGCAGTTTATGGCCAGAGGGCAATCAGCCCCAGCATTTT. The chain employs TRBV12-3 or TRBV12-4 and TRBJ1-5; D unresolved. CDR3 size: 15 residues. V was trimmed by 2 bases and J by 2 bases, leaving 10 bases between them.